What follows describes a single TCR beta chain. Its antigen is undetermined. Trimming removed 9 bases from V and 4 bases from J, with 19 bases in between. In germline, CDR1 is LNHDA, CDR2 SQIVND (reference sequence). This CDR3 has 14 residues. The sample belongs to a study of cytomegalovirus exposure and HLA in healthy donors. Use of 60 Vbeta and 13 Jbeta primers characterized the PCR. Sequencing was performed with immunoSEQ multiplex PCR; in TCRdb, only in-frame clones are kept and a portion is missing. Seen here are about 99,000 clones, around three quarters observed once, and the top ten hold about 4.1%. Study outcomes and limitations: Analysis performed later found 16,951 TCR beta sequences associated with HLA alleles at 0.05 false discovery rate. In a later analysis, parvovirus B19, influenza, CMV and Epstein-Barr virus appeared linked to several top co-occurrence clusters. TRBV6-2, TRBV6-3 and some other V segments were unresolvable in 87-base-pair reads.

The sequenced sample was PBMCs. The chain combines TRBV19 with TRBJ2-7; D is possibly TRBD1 (7 bases). The receptor was isolated from a man aged 50-60 years in good health and CMV-seropositive. As DNA, the CDR3 is TGTGCCAGCCCGGGGGACAGTCTTTCGTACGAGCAGTACTTC. This encodes CASPGDSLSYEQYF.